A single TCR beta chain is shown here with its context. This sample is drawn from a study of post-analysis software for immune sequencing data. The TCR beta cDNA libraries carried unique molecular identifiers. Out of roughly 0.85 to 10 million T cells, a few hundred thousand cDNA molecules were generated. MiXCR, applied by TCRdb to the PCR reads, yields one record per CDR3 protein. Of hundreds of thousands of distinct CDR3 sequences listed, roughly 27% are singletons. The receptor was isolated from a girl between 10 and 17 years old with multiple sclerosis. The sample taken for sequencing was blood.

CDR3 sequence reads: CATSDTPSTQYF. The DNA of the CDR3 is TGTGCCACCAGTGATACCCCGTCAACCCAGTACTTC. This chain links TRBV24-1 with TRBJ2-7; D unclear. V dropped 3 bases and J dropped 10 bases, with 12 bases sitting between them. This CDR3 spans 12 amino acids. CDR1 is KGHDR, CDR2 SFDVKD, per germline.